These 21 T cell receptor beta chains share one sample of origin, sequenced in a study of cytomegalovirus exposure and HLA in healthy donors. 60 Vbeta and 13 Jbeta primers were used in PCR. Clones were sequenced by immunoSEQ multiplex PCR, and TCRdb holds only the in-frame ones, with some missing. The repertoire holds about 160,000 clones, with approximately 70% as singletons. Material: PBMCs. The receptors here all came from a man aged 35 to 55 in good health and CMV-seropositive.

This clone was seen more than once but under ten times. The V gene is TRBV7-2, the J gene TRBJ2-5, with D maybe TRBD2 (7 bases). The J call may be mistaken, given a closer DNA end match to TRBJ2-7. The length of the CDR3 is 15 residues. Germline V CDR1 and CDR2: SGHTA, FQGNSA. The CDR3 loop is CASSLGGGRAYEQYF. The CDR3 DNA is TGTGCCAGCAGCTTGGGGGGGGGCCGAGCCTACGAGCAGTACTTC.

This chain uses TRBV7-2 with TRBJ2-7; 8 bases align to TRBD1. The junction had 6 bases not matched to a gene; V was cut back by 5 bases and J by 6 bases. This CDR3 has 13 residues. Germline V gives CDR1 SGHTA, CDR2 FQGNSA. The CDR3 spells CASSPGQGSEQYF. As DNA, the CDR3 is TGTGCCAGCAGCCCTGGACAGGGATCCGAGCAGTACTTC.

A single count supports this clone. The rearrangement uses TRBV6-5 and TRBJ1-1; D is unresolved. Germline CDR1 reads MNHEY; CDR2 reads SVGAGI. The CDR3 runs to 14 residues. Trimming left V 3 bases short and J 1 base short, with 9 bases between. CDR3 region: CASSYSVSNTEAFF. The DNA of the CDR3 is TGTGCCAGCAGTTATTCCGTCTCGAACACTGAAGCTTTCTTT.

V and J are TRBV7-2 and TRBJ1-1; 10 bases align to TRBD1. Germline CDR1 and CDR2: SGHTA and FQGNSA. The J segment lost 4 bases and the V segment lost 11 bases, leaving 7 bases of the junction unmatched. This CDR3 is built from 13 residues. In DNA form, the CDR3 reads TGTGCCCTGGGACAGGGGCTCCGCACTGAAGCTTTCTTT. Its translation is CALGQGLRTEAFF.

This clone appeared a few times. The chain links TRBV6-4 to TRBJ2-5, with 13 nucleotides matching TRBD2. The CDR3 consists of 14 residues. V gave up 6 bases and J gave up 7 bases; unmatched junction bases: 5. Germline V gene lookup returns CDR1 MRHNA and CDR2 SNTAGT. CDR3 bases: TGTGCCAGCAGGAGGACTAGCGGGGGTGGGACCCAGTACTTC. This sequence encodes CASRRTSGGGTQYF.

This clone was picked up one time. V and J are TRBV4-3 and TRBJ2-3; 7 bases agree with TRBD2. V shed 0 bases, J shed 5 bases, and the junction held 5 bases outside the gene matches. This CDR3 contains 15 residues. The germline gives CDR1 LGHNA, CDR2 YSLEER. Here the CDR3 DNA reads TGCGCCAGCAGCCAAGATTCAGCGGGGATAGATACGCAGTATTTT. The encoded protein is CASSQDSAGIDTQYF.

The V and J genes are TRBV7-9 and TRBJ1-1; no definite D call. Germline V gives CDR1 SEHNR, CDR2 FQNEAQ (reference sequence). CDR3 length: 12 amino acids. The V end lost 2 bases, the J end lost 8 bases, and 9 bases lay between the germline ends. The CDR3 here is CASSLSTREAFF. DNA of the CDR3: TGTGCCAGCAGCTTATCCACCAGAGAAGCTTTCTTT.

The chain links TRBV5-1 to TRBJ2-7; 7 nucleotides match TRBD1. Trimming took 4 bases from V and 2 from J; bases not matched to a gene: 3. Germline V gene data show CDR1 as SGHRS and CDR2 as YFSETQ. CDR3 length: 13 amino acids. The DNA for the CDR3 is TGCGCCAGCAGCGTGGACAGGACCTACGAGCAGTACTTC. Translated: CASSVDRTYEQYF.

The chain recombines TRBV2 with TRBJ2-7, with TRBD1 as a possible D gene (5 bases). There are 10 residues in the CDR3. From germline, CDR1 is SNHLY and CDR2 FYNNEI. V was pared by 7 bases and J by 6 bases, with 7 bases between. CDR3 loop: CASKGPEQYF. The DNA of the CDR3 is TGTGCCAGCAAGGGGCCCGAGCAGTACTTC.

The chain recombines TRBV6-1 with TRBJ1-1; D is perhaps TRBD1 (5 bases). Trimming pared 2 bases from V and 0 bases from J, leaving 10 bases between. From germline, CDR1 is MNHNS and CDR2 SASEGT. The CDR3 is 15 residues long. CDR3 protein: CASSEQAGLNTEAFF. DNA for the CDR3: TGTGCCAGCAGTGAACAGGCAGGGCTGAACACTGAAGCTTTCTTT.

The V gene is TRBV18, the J gene TRBJ2-1, with 11 bases that match TRBD2. This CDR3 contains 17 residues. Trimming removed 10 bases from V and 1 base from J; junction bases left unmatched: 12. Germline V gives CDR1 KGHSH, CDR2 LQKENI. CDR3 sequence reads: CAKTLAGADTSYNEQFF. CDR3 nucleotides: TGTGCCAAAACACTAGCGGGGGCCGATACTTCCTACAATGAGCAGTTCTTC.

This clone has more than one count but fewer than ten. J is TRBJ1-1 and V is TRBV20-1; TRBD1 might be the D (5 bases). Trimming took 6 bases from V and 10 from J, leaving 12 bases between them. CDR1 and CDR2 (germline): DFQATT, SNEGSKA (reference sequence). CDR3 length equals 10 residues. The CDR3 here is CSATQGGAFF. The CDR3 DNA is TGCAGTGCCACCCAGGGAGGAGCTTTCTTT.

Only a few counts were recorded for this clone. The rearrangement links TRBV12-5 to TRBJ2-3, with 8 bases that match TRBD1. J was trimmed by 4 bases and V by 5 bases; bases with no gene match: 8. CDR3 length equals 15 residues. CDR1 is LGHNT, CDR2 FRNRAP, per germline. CDR3: CASGPGQGVADTQYF. CDR3 nucleotides: TGTGCTAGTGGTCCAGGACAGGGAGTGGCAGATACGCAGTATTTT.

This clone has just a few counts. Additional DNA sequences in this sample encode the identical CDR3. The chain carries TRBV6-1 and TRBJ2-1; the match to TRBD1 covers 9 bases. There are 13 residues in the CDR3. V lost 7 bases and J lost 7; bases outside the gene matches: 5. From germline, CDR1 is MNHNS and CDR2 SASEGT. Written as DNA, the CDR3 is TGTGCCAGCACAGGGACAGGGTTGAATGAGCAGTTCTTC. It specifies CASTGTGLNEQFF.

This clone was detected only a few times. J is TRBJ2-2 and V is TRBV6-6, with a tentative D call TRBD1 (6 bases). V was clipped by 4 bases and J by 1 base, with 10 bases between them. This CDR3 region has 15 residues. CDR1 and CDR2 from the germline V gene are MNHNY and SVGAGI (reference sequence). The CDR3 is CASSSPTGNTGELFF. Here the CDR3 DNA reads TGTGCCAGCAGTTCCCCGACAGGGAACACCGGGGAGCTGTTTTTT.

The genes are TRBV19 and TRBJ1-1; a possible D gene is TRBD1 (6 bases). From germline, CDR1 is LNHDA and CDR2 SQIVND (reference sequence). Between the trimmed V and J ends, which lost 0 bases and 2 bases, there was a span of 13 bases. CDR3 size: 16 residues. CDR3 DNA: TGTGCCAGTAGTATAGAGGGGGCTGTTAGTAACACTGAAGCTTTCTTT. This encodes CASSIEGAVSNTEAFF.

The J gene is TRBJ1-3, the V gene TRBV4-1; D perhaps matches TRBD1 (6 bases). Trimming took 2 bases from V and 0 from J, leaving 23 bases between them. The CDR3 sequence is 20 residues long. Germline lookup yields CDR1 MGHRA and CDR2 YSYEKL. CDR3 sequence: CASSQLDSSFSLLSGNTIYF. The CDR3 region has the DNA TGCGCCAGCAGCCAACTGGACAGCTCTTTCTCCCTCCTCTCTGGAAACACCATATATTTT.

This clone was detected a few times. The chain joins TRBV5-1 to TRBJ1-1; D is unresolved. The CDR3 spans 14 residues. The germline V gene encodes CDR1 SGHRS and CDR2 YFSETQ. V was shortened by 4 bases and J by 0 bases, with 10 bases between the two germline ends. The CDR3 reads CASSPVTVNTEAFF. The CDR3 DNA sequence: TGCGCCAGCAGCCCGGTTACGGTGAACACTGAAGCTTTCTTT.

This chain uses TRBV9 with TRBJ2-2, with TRBD2 as a possible D gene (7 bases). Germline V gives CDR1 SGDLS, CDR2 YYNGEE. The CDR3 contains 16 residues. The V end was cut by 0 bases, the J end by 5 bases, with 14 bases between. CDR3 nucleotides: TGTGCCAGCAGCGTAGGGGGCGGGGGCGGGACCGGGGAGCTGTTTTTT. It specifies CASSVGGGGGTGELFF.

The J gene is TRBJ2-7, the V gene TRBV6-5; 7 bases line up with TRBD1. Losses at the gene ends were 6 bases for V and 2 bases for J; bases not matched to a gene: 7. Germline V gene lookup returns CDR1 MNHEY and CDR2 SVGAGI. This CDR3 region has 14 residues. CDR3 in DNA: TGTGCCAGCAGCACGACAGGGAGAACCTACGAGCAGTACTTC. Its protein is CASSTTGRTYEQYF.

This clone has just one count. This chain links TRBV6-6 with TRBJ1-2; D possibly corresponds to TRBD1 (6 bases). Germline CDR1 reads MNHNY; CDR2 reads SVGAGI (reference sequence). This CDR3 contains 16 residues. V gave up 6 bases and J gave up 1 base, with 18 bases separating them. The CDR3 is CASSRDRTADNYGYTF. For the CDR3, the DNA is TGTGCCAGCAGCCGAGACCGGACAGCTGATAACTATGGCTACACCTTC.